One and the same sample provided the 13 T cell receptor beta chains below, sequenced in a study of STAT3 mutations in large granular lymphocyte leukemia. Whole-study results and caveats: Every T-LGLL patient had at least one immunodominant TCRbeta clonotype.

These receptors' targets are unknown. TCRdb's table, derived via immunoSEQ multiplex PCR, lists solely in-frame clones and lacks some. The top ten clones hold about 50% of a sample with under 15,000 clones, 76% of them seen once. Sequences were obtained from peripheral blood mononuclear cells. The receptor source for this set is a man aged 60-69 years with T-cell large granular lymphocyte leukemia. Some clones in this sample may be carry-over from other donors' samples.

This sequence joins TRBV7-2 and TRBJ2-3; perhaps D is TRBD1 or TRBD2 (6 bases each). CDR1 is SGHTA, CDR2 FQGNSA, per germline. V was shortened by 1 base and J by 2 bases, with 10 bases between the two germline ends. The CDR3 length is 15 residues. The CDR3 nucleotides are TGTGCCAGCAGCTTAGGGGGGGCGTCCACAGATACGCAGTATTTT. Amino acids: CASSLGGASTDTQYF.

This sequence joins TRBV2 and TRBJ2-7; D not resolved. With 5 bases removed from V and 0 bases from J, the gap between germline ends came to 14 bases. Germline values: CDR1 SNHLY, CDR2 FYNNEI. This CDR3 region has 15 residues. Here the CDR3 DNA reads TGTGCCAGCAGTTACGGTGATGGGCACTCCTACGAGCAGTACTTC. Translated: CASSYGDGHSYEQYF.

The chain couples TRBV7-9 to TRBJ1-5, with D perhaps matching TRBD1 (6 bases). CDR1 and CDR2 from the germline V gene are SEHNR and FQNEAQ (reference sequence). V lost 5 bases and J lost 6, with 14 bases in between. The CDR3 totals 14 residues. In nucleotides, the CDR3 is TGTGCCAGCAGCCTCGGCAGGGGTGGTCAGCCCCAGCATTTT. This codes for CASSLGRGGQPQHF.

This chain uses TRBV9 with TRBJ2-1; D is ambiguous. Germline V gives CDR1 SGDLS, CDR2 YYNGEE. The CDR3 runs to 13 residues. Trimming cost V 2 bases and J 8 bases, with 11 bases left between them. This CDR3 is CASSVQFGYEQFF. In nucleotides, the CDR3 is TGTGCCAGCAGCGTCCAGTTTGGGTATGAGCAGTTCTTC.

Here the CDR3 DNA reads TGTGCCAGCAGCTATCCGGGAGCAACAGACAACTATGGCTACACCTTC. Amino acid sequence: CASSYPGATDNYGYTF. The V and J genes are TRBV5-4 and TRBJ1-2; the D is unclear. Germline V gene sequence: CDR1 SGHNT, CDR2 YYREEE (reference sequence). V lost 3 bases to trimming and J lost 2 bases, with 17 bases between them. The CDR3 has 16 amino acids.

The V call is TRBV10-3, the J call TRBJ2-7; 8 nucleotides line up with TRBD1. From germline, CDR1 is ENHRY and CDR2 SYGVKD. There are 13 residues in the CDR3. V lost 6 bases, J lost 2 bases, and 3 bases stayed unmatched. The chain's CDR3 is CAISRDRPYEQYF. The CDR3 DNA reads TGTGCCATCAGCCGGGACAGGCCCTACGAGCAGTACTTC.

This rearrangement joins TRBV14 to TRBJ2-1; D is uncertain. Trimming removed 4 bases from V and 0 bases from J, with 7 bases in between. CDR1 SGHDN and CDR2 FVKESK come from the germline V gene. This CDR3 has 14 amino acids. The CDR3 DNA sequence: TGTGCCAGCAGCCGGACGAGCTCCTACAATGAGCAGTTCTTC. Amino acid sequence: CASSRTSSYNEQFF.

The rearrangement joins TRBV6-1 to TRBJ2-5; TRBD1 matches 9 bases. This CDR3 comprises 14 residues. V shed 6 bases, J shed 5 bases, and the junction held 7 bases outside the gene matches. Germline V CDR1 and CDR2: MNHNS, SASEGT. CDR3 region: CASRTGTGWETQYF. The CDR3 nucleotides read TGTGCCAGCAGGACCGGGACAGGGTGGGAGACCCAGTACTTC.

This clone was counted between two and nine times. V usage is TRBV30 and J usage is TRBJ2-1, with D tentatively TRBD2 (5 bases). The CDR3 loop spans 11 amino acids. Germline assignment: CDR1 GTSNPN and CDR2 SVGIG (reference sequence). Trimming pared 8 bases from V and 7 bases from J, leaving 12 bases between. CDR3 residues: CAAEASNEQFF. The CDR3 region has the DNA TGTGCCGCGGAGGCCTCTAATGAGCAGTTCTTC.

This chain joins TRBV7-9 and TRBJ1-3; D is unclear. The CDR3 contains 15 residues. The ends were cut back, 7 bases at V and 0 bases at J, with 13 bases in the middle. Germline loops: CDR1 SEHNR, CDR2 FQNEAQ (reference sequence). CDR3 DNA: TGTGCCAGCACCTTGGAAAGGTACTCTGGAAACACCATATATTTT. This codes for CASTLERYSGNTIYF.

The chain has TRBV9 and TRBJ2-1; 9 bases fit TRBD2. V was pared by 7 bases and J by 6 bases, with 11 bases of the junction left unmatched. CDR1 is SGDLS and CDR2 is YYNGEE in the germline V gene. CDR3 size: 15 residues. CDR3 DNA sequence: TGTGCCAGCCGCGACCGGGGGCGGGAGGGCAATGAGCAGTTCTTC. Amino acid sequence: CASRDRGREGNEQFF.

The J gene is TRBJ2-7, the V gene TRBV27; the D gene is possibly TRBD2 (6 bases). The CDR3 is 13 amino acids. Between the trimmed V and J ends, which lost 0 bases and 3 bases, there was a span of 6 bases. The germline V gene has CDR1 MNHEY and CDR2 SMNVEV (reference sequence). The CDR3 sequence is CASSLSGGYEQYF. CDR3 nucleotide sequence: TGTGCCAGCAGTTTATCGGGGGGCTACGAGCAGTACTTC.

This clone was picked up one time. The V gene is TRBV2, the J gene TRBJ2-1; TRBD2 agrees at 13 bases. CDR3 length: 17 residues. Germline values: CDR1 SNHLY, CDR2 FYNNEI. J was trimmed by 9 bases and V by 3 bases; bases with no gene match: 11. CDR3 sequence (DNA): TGTGCCAGCAGTGACGCGGGACTAGCGGGATTAAGTGGTGAGCAGTTCTTC. It encodes CASSDAGLAGLSGEQFF. Full variable domain (outside the CDR3, taken from reference TRBV2 and TRBJ2-1): EPEVTQTPSHQVTQMGQEVILRCVPISNHLYFYWYRQILGQKVEFLVSFYNNEISEKSEIFDDQFSVERPDGSNFTLKIRSTKLEDSAMYFCASSDAGLAGLSGEQFFGPGTRLTVL.